Sequencing of this TCR beta chain was carried out in a study of tumor and adjacent non-tumor tissue in lung cancer. Remarks on this clonotype: No antigen is known for it.

Germline CDR1 reads SGHRS; CDR2 reads YFSETQ. V was clipped by 0 bases and J by 6 bases, with 13 bases between them. This CDR3 comprises 15 residues. A modified ARM-PCR protocol with three rounds of nested PCR amplified TCRbeta. In TCRdb, the multiplex PCR reads were re-called with MiXCR into one record per CDR3 protein. Here the sample spans 120,000 or so distinct CDR3 sequences, roughly 67% being singletons. The template was RNA from unsorted bulk tissue. Findings and limits, study-wide: Shorter survival was associated with higher TCR diversity in tumors. Tumor tissue had significantly higher TCR diversity than normal lung.

This TCR was recovered from a man aged 25-40 years with non-small cell lung cancer. Sequencing was carried out using lung tumor tissue. V usage is TRBV5-1 and J usage is TRBJ2-1; D call uncertain. This CDR3 is CASSLESLSCNEQFF. The CDR3 DNA follows: TGCGCCAGCAGCTTGGAGTCCCTAAGTTGCAATGAGCAGTTCTTC.